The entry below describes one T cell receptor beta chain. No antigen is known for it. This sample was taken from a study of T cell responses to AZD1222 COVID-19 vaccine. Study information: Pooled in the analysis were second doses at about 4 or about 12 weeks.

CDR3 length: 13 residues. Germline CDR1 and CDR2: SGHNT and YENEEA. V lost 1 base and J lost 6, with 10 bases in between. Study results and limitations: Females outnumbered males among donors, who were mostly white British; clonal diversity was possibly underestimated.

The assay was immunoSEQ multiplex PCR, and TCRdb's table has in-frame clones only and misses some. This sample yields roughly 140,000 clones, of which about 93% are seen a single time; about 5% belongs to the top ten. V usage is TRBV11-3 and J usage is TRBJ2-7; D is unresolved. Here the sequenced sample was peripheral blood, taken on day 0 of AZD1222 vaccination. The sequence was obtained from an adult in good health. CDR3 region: CASSLVFGSEQYF. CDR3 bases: TGTGCCAGCAGCTTAGTGTTCGGAAGCGAGCAGTACTTC.